This T cell receptor (beta chain) originates from a study of cytomegalovirus exposure and HLA in healthy donors. The PCR had 60 Vbeta and 13 Jbeta primers. The assay was immunoSEQ multiplex PCR, and TCRdb's table has in-frame clones only and misses some. The table records 200,000 or so clones, roughly 80% of them present only once. Healthy individuals who donated bone marrow served as the donors. Per the germline V gene, CDR1 is SEHNR and CDR2 is FQNEAQ (reference sequence). This CDR3 contains 12 residues. Trimming shortened V by 8 bases and J by 2 bases, and 7 bases separated the two germline ends. Study-wide findings and caveats: With DRB1 most and HLA-C fewest, TCR association rates differed between HLA loci in a later analysis.

A word on this clone: What it binds is unknown.

The chain joins TRBV7-9 to TRBJ2-4; D is possibly TRBD1 (5 bases). Sequenced sample: PBMCs. The sequence derives from a man between 40 and 49 years old in good health and CMV-seronegative. CDR3: CASAGTKNIQYF. The CDR3 DNA sequence: TGTGCCAGCGCAGGGACCAAAAACATTCAGTACTTC.